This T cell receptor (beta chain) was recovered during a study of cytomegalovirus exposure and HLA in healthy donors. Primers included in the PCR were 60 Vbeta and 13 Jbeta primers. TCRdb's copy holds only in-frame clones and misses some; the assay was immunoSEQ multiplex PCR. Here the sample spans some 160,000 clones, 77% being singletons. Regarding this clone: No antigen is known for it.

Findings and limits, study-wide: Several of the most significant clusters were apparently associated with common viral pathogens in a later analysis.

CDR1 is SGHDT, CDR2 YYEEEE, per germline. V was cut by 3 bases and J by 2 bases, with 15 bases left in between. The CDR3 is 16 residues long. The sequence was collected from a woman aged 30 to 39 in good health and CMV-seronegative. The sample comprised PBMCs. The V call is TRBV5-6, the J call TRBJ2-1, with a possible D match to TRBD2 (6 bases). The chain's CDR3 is CASSSPGTAAYNEQFF. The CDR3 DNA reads TGTGCCAGCAGCTCGCCCGGGACTGCCGCCTACAATGAGCAGTTCTTC.